This is a list of T cell receptor beta chains from one sample in a study of T cell responses to AZD1222 COVID-19 vaccine. TCRdb's table, derived via immunoSEQ multiplex PCR, lists solely in-frame clones and lacks some. The sample records 45,000 to 70,000 clones, 89% being singletons. Here the sequenced sample was peripheral blood, taken 28 days after the second AZD1222 dose. These receptors originate from an adult who received the AZD1222 COVID-19 vaccine. CDR3s include the opening cysteine and the closing phenylalanine or tryptophan. The D gene is left open where the match is weak. Clone size is shown for a subset of rows, as once, few, many or a class of expanded clone.

d_call clone_size j_call v_call cdr3_aa cdr3_nt
. . TRBJ1-1 TRBV19 CASSIAQGSGAFF TGTGCCAGTAGTATAGCGCAGGGTAGCGGGGCTTTCTTT
. . TRBJ1-1 TRBV2 CASKGTGLGVQAFF TGTGCCAGCAAGGGCACAGGGCTTGGAGTACAGGCTTTCTTT
TRBD2 . TRBJ2-2 TRBV7-7 CASSPRVSGSGNTGELFF TGTGCCAGCAGCCCGAGAGTTAGCGGGAGCGGAAACACCGGGGAGCTGTTTTTT
. . TRBJ2-3 TRBV12-1 CASSSERLADTDTQYF TGTGCCAGCAGCTCCGAAAGACTAGCGGATACAGATACGCAGTATTTT
TRBD2 . TRBJ2-1 TRBV5-1 CASSLELAEYNEQFF TGCGCCAGCAGCTTGGAACTAGCGGAGTACAATGAGCAGTTCTTC
TRBD2 once TRBJ2-1 TRBV3-1/TRBV3-2 CASSQEGTRVFF TGTGCCAGCAGCCAAGAAGGGACTAGGGTGTTCTTC
TRBD1 . TRBJ1-1 TRBV12-3/TRBV12-4 CASSKGATEAFF TGTGCCAGCAGTAAGGGGGCCACTGAAGCTTTCTTT
. . TRBJ1-1 TRBV27 CASSFHRTNTEAFF TGTGCCAGCAGTTTTCACAGGACGAACACTGAAGCTTTCTTT
. few TRBJ1-5 TRBV27 CASSLFGGDRGRQPQHF TGTGCCAGCAGTTTATTTGGAGGGGACCGTGGGCGGCAGCCCCAGCATTTT
TRBD1 . TRBJ2-1 TRBV5-1 CASSRQGAALDNEQFF TGCGCCAGCAGCAGACAGGGGGCCGCGCTCGACAATGAGCAGTTCTTC
. . TRBJ1-5 TRBV10-3 CAISESAGGANQPQHF TGTGCCATCAGTGAGTCGGCAGGAGGGGCCAATCAGCCCCAGCATTTT
. . TRBJ2-7 TRBV18 CASSPSGNEQYF TGTGCCAGCTCACCCTCGGGGAACGAGCAGTACTTC
. . TRBJ1-5 TRBV6-5 CASSYQTGQPQHF TGTGCCAGCAGTTACCAAACAGGGCAGCCCCAGCATTTT
. . TRBJ1-1 TRBV7-9 CASTLGDGTQAFF TGTGCCAGCACCTTGGGGGACGGGACTCAAGCTTTCTTT
. . TRBJ1-1 TRBV5-1 CASSAILGQNTEAFF TGCGCCAGCAGCGCTATCTTAGGTCAGAACACTGAAGCTTTCTTT
. . TRBJ1-1 TRBV28 CASGSTGNTEAFF TGTGCCAGCGGCTCGACAGGGAACACTGAAGCTTTCTTT
TRBD1 . TRBJ2-7 TRBV5-4 CASSPRRTGTVYSYEQYF TGTGCCAGCAGCCCGAGACGTACCGGGACAGTGTACTCCTACGAGCAGTACTTC
. . TRBJ1-1 TRBV2 CASTRGSFTEAFF TGTGCCAGCACCCGAGGGAGTTTTACTGAAGCTTTCTTT
. . TRBJ2-7 TRBV6-2/TRBV6-3 CASSYPPREQYF TGTGCCAGCAGTTACCCACCGAGGGAGCAGTACTTC
. . TRBJ1-5 TRBV20-1 CSASAGQRYSNQPQHF TGCAGTGCTAGTGCTGGACAGCGTTATAGCAATCAGCCCCAGCATTTT
. . TRBJ2-5 TRBV7-7 CASSLVLVGTQYF TGTGCTAGCAGCTTAGTCCTAGTGGGGACCCAGTACTTC
TRBD1 . TRBJ2-3 TRBV19 CASDRGLIESDTQYF TGTGCCAGCGACAGGGGTTTAATTGAGTCGGATACGCAGTATTTT
. . TRBJ2-7 TRBV6-5 CASSYQVGGSYEQYF TGTGCCAGCAGTTACCAAGTTGGGGGGTCCTACGAGCAGTACTTC
. . TRBJ1-1 TRBV20-1 CSAAVNTEAFF TGCAGTGCGGCAGTGAACACTGAAGCTTTCTTT
. . TRBJ2-5 TRBV6-5 CASSYSDGETQYF TGTGCCAGCAGTTACTCGGATGGAGAGACCCAGTACTTC
. . TRBJ2-2 TRBV24-1 CATSDWTDTGELFF TGTGCCACCAGTGATTGGACAGACACCGGGGAGCTGTTTTTT
TRBD2 . TRBJ2-2 TRBV6-2/TRBV6-3 CASSPSGRTGELFF TGTGCCAGCAGCCCTAGCGGGAGAACCGGGGAGCTGTTTTTT
. once TRBJ2-3 TRBV2 CASSESPDTQYF TGTGCCAGCAGTGAAAGTCCAGATACGCAGTATTTT
. . TRBJ2-1 TRBV7-2 CASSQVARREQFF TGTGCCAGCAGCCAGGTGGCTCGACGGGAGCAGTTCTTC
TRBD2 . TRBJ2-3 TRBV24-1 CATSDRGLAGSTDTQYF TGTGCCACCAGTGATCGTGGACTAGCGGGTAGCACAGATACGCAGTATTTT
. . TRBJ2-7 TRBV28 CASSLPSPTYEQYF TGTGCCAGCAGTTTGCCTAGCCCCACCTACGAGCAGTACTTC
TRBD1 once TRBJ1-2 TRBV5-1 CASSPGQGSDYGYTF TGCGCCAGCAGCCCTGGACAGGGATCCGACTATGGCTACACCTTC
TRBD2 . TRBJ2-2 TRBV5-1 CASSSLSGRDTGELFF TGCGCCAGCAGCTCCCTTAGCGGGAGAGACACCGGGGAGCTGTTTTTT
TRBD1 . TRBJ1-5 TRBV19 CASKGGTGMFQPQHF TGTGCCAGTAAAGGGGGGACAGGGATGTTTCAGCCCCAGCATTTT
TRBD1 few TRBJ1-3 TRBV5-5 CASSSTTGAGNTIYF TGTGCCAGCAGCTCCACAACAGGGGCTGGAAACACCATATATTTT
. . TRBJ2-2 TRBV5-8 CASTLGQDTGELFF TGTGCCAGCACCCTGGGGCAGGACACCGGGGAGCTGTTTTTT